A selection of T cell receptor beta chains follows, all from one sample in a study of T-cell memory formation after mild COVID-19. TCRdb used MiXCR to reprocess the 5' RACE reads, holding one entry per CDR3 protein. The profile covers 250,000 to 350,000 distinct CDR3 sequences, with around a sixth appearing a single time and more than 20% taken by the ten largest. Sequencing used PBMCs or a T cell subset sorted from them (not recorded which). These receptors originate from a man between 18 and 29 years old who had mild COVID-19 (a few samples of this study predate the infection). Cell type and time point are not known. CDR3s include the opening cysteine and the closing phenylalanine or tryptophan. A D gene is named only where the DNA matches it firmly. The listing skips clone size in some rows; elsewhere it reads once, few, many or a size class.

j_gene,d_gene,len,abundance,v_gene,CDR3nt,CDR3aa
TRBJ1-6,.,12,.,TRBV28,TGTGCCGCTCGGACTCGGCATTCACCCCTCCACTTT,CAARTRHSPLHF
TRBJ2-3,.,17,few,TRBV4-1,TGCGCCAGCAGCCAAACCACGGCCGGGCTTTTATCGGATACGCAGTATTTT,CASSQTTAGLLSDTQYF
TRBJ2-2,.,13,few,TRBV10-3,TGTGCCATCAGTCCCGCCTACACCGGGGAGCTGTTTTTT,CAISPAYTGELFF
TRBJ1-4,TRBD1,20,few,TRBV24-1,TGTGCCACCAGTGATCCTACACCATTCCTGAAACAGGGGAGGAATGAAAAACTGTTTTTT,CATSDPTPFLKQGRNEKLFF
TRBJ1-2,.,16,.,TRBV12-3/TRBV12-4,TGTGCCAGCAGTTTAGGTCGAAGGGGGTCGAGCTATGGCTACACCTTC,CASSLGRRGSSYGYTF
TRBJ1-5,.,15,few,TRBV5-6,TGTGCCAGCAGCACCCTCCCCGAACGGGATCAGCCCCAGCATTTT,CASSTLPERDQPQHF
TRBJ2-4,.,14,few,TRBV27,TGTGCCAGCAGTTCCCCCCGGGCCGTAAACATTCAGTACTTC,CASSSPRAVNIQYF
TRBJ2-2,TRBD2,19,.,TRBV6-5,TGTGCCAGCAGTTACTCGAGGCGGGGGGCAAGCCCGAACACCGGGGAGCTGTTTTTT,CASSYSRRGASPNTGELFF
TRBJ2-7,.,13,few,TRBV5-1,TGCGCCAGCAGCTTGGACAGGCCCTACGAGCAGTACTTC,CASSLDRPYEQYF
TRBJ1-2,.,16,.,TRBV7-2,TGTGCCAGCAGCTTAGCCGAAGGACAGAGCTGGTATGGCTACACCTTC,CASSLAEGQSWYGYTF
TRBJ2-3,TRBD2,16,.,TRBV9,TGTGCCAGCAGCGTAAGGTCGGGGGGGCGGGCAGATACGCAGTATTTT,CASSVRSGGRADTQYF
TRBJ2-3,.,20,.,TRBV14,TGTGCCAGCAGCTCGTCGTTTCGGGCAGCCGGATTCAGGCTGACAGATACGCAGTATTTT,CASSSSFRAAGFRLTDTQYF
TRBJ2-1,.,11,many,TRBV7-9,TGTGCCAGCAGCCCCCTTGATGAGCAGTTCTTC,CASSPLDEQFF
TRBJ1-2,.,16,.,TRBV5-1,TGCGCCAGCAGCTTAGGCAGCTCCCAAACCGTCTATGGCTACACCTTC,CASSLGSSQTVYGYTF
TRBJ2-1,TRBD1,14,.,TRBV5-1,TGCGCCAGCAGCTCCGGGACAGGGGGCAATGAGCAGTTCTTC,CASSSGTGGNEQFF
TRBJ1-1,.,12,few,TRBV5-1,TGCGCCAGCAGCCCCGAGAGGAATGAAGCTTTCTTT,CASSPERNEAFF
TRBJ2-2,.,15,.,TRBV7-8,TGTGCCAGCAGCTTAAGGGACCGCCGTACCGGGGAGCTGTTTTTT,CASSLRDRRTGELFF
TRBJ2-3,TRBD2,19,.,TRBV4-2,TGTGCCAGCTTTCTCCTTCGTCCCCCTCTAGCGGGTAAACCCGATACGCAGTATTTT,CASFLLRPPLAGKPDTQYF
TRBJ2-1,.,13,.,TRBV29-1,TGCAGCGTTGAAGAGGGCTTAGGGGTTGAGCAGTTCTTC,CSVEEGLGVEQFF
TRBJ1-6,.,13,many,TRBV7-2,TGTGCCAGCAGCTTAGAGGAGAAATCACCCCTCCACTTT,CASSLEEKSPLHF
TRBJ2-7,TRBD1,19,few,TRBV4-3,TGCGCCAGCAGCCGAGGGTGGGGGACAGGGAGCTGGTTGGGCTACGAGCAGTACTTC,CASSRGWGTGSWLGYEQYF
TRBJ2-2,TRBD1,17,few,TRBV5-1,TGCGCCAGCAGCTTGGTGCGGGACAGGACAGATACCGGGGAGCTGTTTTTT,CASSLVRDRTDTGELFF
TRBJ1-5,.,13,.,TRBV12-3/TRBV12-4,TGTGCCAGCAGTTATGGCAGCTATCAGCCCCAGCATTTT,CASSYGSYQPQHF
TRBJ2-7,.,14,once,TRBV5-1,TGCGCCAGCAGCTTGGCCGGGCCTCGTTCCGAGCAGTACTTC,CASSLAGPRSEQYF
TRBJ1-1,.,16,.,TRBV4-3,TGCGCCAGCAGCCAAGACATGACAGCCCTGAACACTGAAGCTTTCTTT,CASSQDMTALNTEAFF
TRBJ2-3,TRBD1,15,.,TRBV20-1,TGCAGTGCTACCTGGACAGGGTGGGGCACAGATACGCAGTATTTT,CSATWTGWGTDTQYF
TRBJ1-5,.,14,few,TRBV5-6,TGTGCCAGCAGCTCACTTGGCGAGATTCAGCCCCAGCATTTT,CASSSLGEIQPQHF
TRBJ2-5,TRBD2,16,many,TRBV4-2,TGTGCCAGCAGCCAAGAGGTAGCGGGGGGCCTGGGGGCCCAGTACTTC,CASSQEVAGGLGAQYF
TRBJ1-5,.,14,.,TRBV5-5,TGTGCCAGCAGCTTGGGGGGCCTCAATCAGCCCCAGCATTTT,CASSLGGLNQPQHF
TRBJ2-3,.,16,.,TRBV7-2,TGTGCCAGCAGCCGATACCGGGATGGCTACACAGATACGCAGTATTTT,CASSRYRDGYTDTQYF
TRBJ1-4,TRBD1,15,.,TRBV5-1,TGCGCCAGCAGCGACCGACAGGGGGAAAATGAAAAACTGTTTTTT,CASSDRQGENEKLFF
TRBJ2-3,TRBD2,14,few,TRBV29-1,TGCAGCGTGGAGGTAGCGGGGACCACAGATACGCAGTATTTT,CSVEVAGTTDTQYF
TRBJ2-5,.,13,many,TRBV5-1,TGCGCCAGCAGCTCCGGGACGGGAGAGACCCAGTACTTC,CASSSGTGETQYF
TRBJ1-3,TRBD1,14,.,TRBV4-1,TGCGCCAGCAGCCGGGAGAGGGGGCTGGACACCATATATTTT,CASSRERGLDTIYF
TRBJ2-1,.,15,few,TRBV7-9,TGTGCCAGCAGCCCGGAGGGACTCACAAACAATGAGCAGTTCTTC,CASSPEGLTNNEQFF
TRBJ2-7,.,15,.,TRBV7-9,TGTGCCAGCAGCCCAGCATTGGATTCGGGCTACGAGCAGTACTTC,CASSPALDSGYEQYF
TRBJ1-2,.,13,few,TRBV7-2,TGTGCCAGCAGCTTAAGGGGGTTCTATGGCTACACCTTC,CASSLRGFYGYTF
TRBJ2-3,.,14,.,TRBV10-2,TGCGCCAGCAGTGAACAGGGCGGTGGAGATACGCAGTATTTT,CASSEQGGGDTQYF
TRBJ1-2,.,13,few,TRBV6-5,TGTGCCAGCTCTTCAAGGGTAAACTATGGCTACACCTTC,CASSSRVNYGYTF
TRBJ2-5,TRBD2,16,few,TRBV6-2/TRBV6-3,TGTGCCAGCAGTTACCCAACTAGCGGGGACCAAGAGACCCAGTACTTC,CASSYPTSGDQETQYF
TRBJ2-5,TRBD2,13,many,TRBV6-2/TRBV6-3,TGTGCCAGCAGACAGCGGGGGGAAGAGACCCAGTACTTC,CASRQRGEETQYF
TRBJ2-7,TRBD2,16,.,TRBV7-6,TGTGCCAGCAGCTTTACCCTAGCGGGGCGCTCCTACGAGCAGTACTTC,CASSFTLAGRSYEQYF
TRBJ2-5,.,14,.,TRBV7-6,TGTGCCAGCAGCTTATTCTCCCAACAAGAGACCCAGTACTTC,CASSLFSQQETQYF
TRBJ1-2,.,16,few,TRBV6-5,TGTGCCAGCAGTTACTCGAGAGTAGCAGTTAACTATGGCTACACCTTC,CASSYSRVAVNYGYTF
TRBJ1-1,.,15,few,TRBV4-2,TGTGCCAGCAGCCAAGATGAGGGAAGGGCCACTGAAGCTTTCTTT,CASSQDEGRATEAFF
TRBJ2-7,TRBD2,15,few,TRBV7-2,TGTGCCAGCAGCTTAGTCGCTAGCGGCTACTACGAGCAGTACTTC,CASSLVASGYYEQYF
TRBJ1-1,.,15,.,TRBV7-2,TGTGCCAGCAGGTATACCCGGACCCCGAACACTGAAGCTTTCTTT,CASRYTRTPNTEAFF
TRBJ2-1,TRBD2,14,.,TRBV5-1,TGCGCCAGCAGCTTGGGACTAGCGGGGACCGAGCAGTTCTTC,CASSLGLAGTEQFF
TRBJ2-7,.,13,.,TRBV7-6,TGTGCCAGCAGCTTATTAGGGGTTTACGAGCAGTACTTC,CASSLLGVYEQYF
TRBJ2-1,.,15,many,TRBV4-3,TGCGCCAGCAGCCAGCTAACGGACGGTTACAATGAGCAGTTCTTC,CASSQLTDGYNEQFF
TRBJ2-5,.,14,few,TRBV5-1,TGCGCCAGCAGAGGGGCCGCTAATAAGGAGACCCAGTACTTC,CASRGAANKETQYF
TRBJ2-5,.,14,few,TRBV6-5,TGTGCCAGCAGTTCATCCTTGGTTAGCGAGACCCAGTACTTC,CASSSSLVSETQYF
TRBJ1-2,.,14,once,TRBV20-1,TGCAGTGCTAGAGAACCCAGGGTGGCTCTTGGCTACACCTTC,CSAREPRVALGYTF
TRBJ2-3,TRBD1,14,.,TRBV9,TGTGCCAGCAGCCTGGAACAGGGGACAGATACGCAGTATTTT,CASSLEQGTDTQYF
TRBJ2-6,.,18,few,TRBV10-3,TGTGCCATCAGTGGGGGGCCGACAGGTAGCTCTGGGGCCAACGTCCTGACTTTC,CAISGGPTGSSGANVLTF